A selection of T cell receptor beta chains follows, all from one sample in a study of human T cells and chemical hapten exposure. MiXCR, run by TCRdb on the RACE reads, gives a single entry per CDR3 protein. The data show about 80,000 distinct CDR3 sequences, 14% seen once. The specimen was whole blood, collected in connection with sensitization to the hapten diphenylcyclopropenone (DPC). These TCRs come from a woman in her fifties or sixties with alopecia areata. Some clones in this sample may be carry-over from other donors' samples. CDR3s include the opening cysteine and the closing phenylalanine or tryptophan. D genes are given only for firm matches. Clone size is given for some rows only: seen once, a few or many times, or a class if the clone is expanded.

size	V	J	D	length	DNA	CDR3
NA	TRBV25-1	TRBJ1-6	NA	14	TGTGCCAGCAGTGAAAAGTTTTATAATTCACCCCTCCACTTT	CASSEKFYNSPLHF
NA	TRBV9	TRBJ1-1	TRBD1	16	TGTGCCAGCAGCGTAACCGTGACAGGGGGCAACACTGAAGCTTTCTTT	CASSVTVTGGNTEAFF
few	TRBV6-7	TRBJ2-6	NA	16	TGTGCCAGCAAGGAGCAAGTCCCCTCTGGGGCCAACGTCCTGACTTTC	CASKEQVPSGANVLTF
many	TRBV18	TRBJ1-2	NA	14	TGTGCCAGCTCATTAATCGGGGAGAACTATGGCTACACCTTC	CASSLIGENYGYTF
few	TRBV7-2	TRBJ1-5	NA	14	TGTGCCAGCAGCTTAGTACTGGAATATCAGCCCCAGCATTTT	CASSLVLEYQPQHF
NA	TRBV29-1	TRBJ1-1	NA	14	TGCAGCGTTGATAATGTCCGAGGCTTCGAGGGAGCTTTCTTT	CSVDNVRGFEGAFF
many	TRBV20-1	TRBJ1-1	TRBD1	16	TGCAGTGCTAGAGCCTACAGGGGAAGAGCGGACACTGAAGCTTTCTTT	CSARAYRGRADTEAFF
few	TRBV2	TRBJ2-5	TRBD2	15	TGTGCCAGCAGAGCCACTAGCGGGACTTCAGAGACCCAGTACTTC	CASRATSGTSETQYF
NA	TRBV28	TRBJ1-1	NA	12	TGTGCCAGCAGTTTTGGAGGTCACGAAGCTTTCTTT	CASSFGGHEAFF
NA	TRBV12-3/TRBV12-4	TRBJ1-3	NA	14	TGTGCCAGCAGTTTCGGCAGGGCTGGAAACACCATATATTTT	CASSFGRAGNTIYF
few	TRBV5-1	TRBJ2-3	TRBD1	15	TGCGCCAGCAGCTACGGACAGGGGGCCACAGATACGCAGTATTTT	CASSYGQGATDTQYF
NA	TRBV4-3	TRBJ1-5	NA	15	TGCGCCAGCAGCCAAGGTATACAGCGCAATCAGCCCCAGCATTTT	CASSQGIQRNQPQHF
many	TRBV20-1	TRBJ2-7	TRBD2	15	TGCAGTGTACCCACCCTAGCGGGAGGATCCTACGAGCAGTACTTC	CSVPTLAGGSYEQYF
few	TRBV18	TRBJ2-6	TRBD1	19	TGTGCCAGCCCAACAACACCGGGACAGGCGAACTCTGGGGCCAACGTCCTGACTTTC	CASPTTPGQANSGANVLTF
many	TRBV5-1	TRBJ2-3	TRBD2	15	TGCGCCAGCAGCGACTTAGCGGGGGACACAGATACGCAGTATTTT	CASSDLAGDTDTQYF
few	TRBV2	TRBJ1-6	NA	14	TGTGCCAGCAGAGCCAGAGTCGCTAATTCACCCCTCCACTTT	CASRARVANSPLHF
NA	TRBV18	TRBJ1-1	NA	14	TGTGCCAGCTCACCTTCCAGGGAGGGCACTGAAGCTTTCTTT	CASSPSREGTEAFF
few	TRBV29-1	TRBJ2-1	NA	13	TGCAGCATTCTCCGGGCCCAGAGGAATGAGCAGTTCTTC	CSILRAQRNEQFF
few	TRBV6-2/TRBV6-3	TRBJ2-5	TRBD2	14	TGTGCCAGCAGTTACTACGGGAGGCAAGAGACCCAGTACTTC	CASSYYGRQETQYF
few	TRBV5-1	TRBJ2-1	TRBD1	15	TGCGCCAGCAGCGGGGGACAGGGGTTCTACAATGAGCAGTTCTTC	CASSGGQGFYNEQFF
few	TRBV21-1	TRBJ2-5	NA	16	TGTGCCAGCAGCCTAAAGGGAACAGGGTACCAAGAGACCCAGTACTTC	CASSLKGTGYQETQYF
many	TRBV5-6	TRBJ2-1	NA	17	TGTGCCAGCAGCTTGGGTTGGACACTTCTCTCCTACAATGAGCAGTTCTTC	CASSLGWTLLSYNEQFF
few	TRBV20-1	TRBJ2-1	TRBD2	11	TGCAGTACACAAGCGGGGAACGAGCAGTTCTTC	CSTQAGNEQFF
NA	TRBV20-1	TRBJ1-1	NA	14	TGCAGTGCTAGAACCGGCTTTTTGGGCGGTGAAGCTTTCTTT	CSARTGFLGGEAFF
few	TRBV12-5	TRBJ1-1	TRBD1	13	TGTGCTAGTGGTCCCCGACAGGGCGCTGAAGCTTTCTTT	CASGPRQGAEAFF
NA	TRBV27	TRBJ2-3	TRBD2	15	TGTGCCAGCGTGGGACTAGCGGGAGCCCCAGATACGCAGTATTTT	CASVGLAGAPDTQYF
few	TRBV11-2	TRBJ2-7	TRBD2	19	TGTGCCAGCAGCTCCCACAGGGGACTAGCGGGAGCCCTCTCCTACGAGCAGTACTTC	CASSSHRGLAGALSYEQYF
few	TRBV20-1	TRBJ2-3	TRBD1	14	TGCAGTGCTAGATTGACAGGGATTACAGATACGCAGTATTTT	CSARLTGITDTQYF
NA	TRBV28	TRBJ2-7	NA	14	TGTGCCAGCAGCCGGACAGGCGGGGGGCAGGAGCAGTACTTC	CASSRTGGGQEQYF
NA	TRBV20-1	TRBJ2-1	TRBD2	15	TGCAGTGCGGGACTAGCGGGCGGAGCCTACAATGAGCAGTTCTTC	CSAGLAGGAYNEQFF
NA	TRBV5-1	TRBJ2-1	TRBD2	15	TGCGCCAGCAGCTTTGGGACTAGCGGAAACAATGAGCAGTTCTTC	CASSFGTSGNNEQFF